Following are 13 T cell receptor beta chains from one sample sequenced in a study of cytomegalovirus exposure and HLA in healthy donors. TCRdb's copy holds only in-frame clones and misses some; the assay was immunoSEQ multiplex PCR. The repertoire holds about 89,000 clones, approximately 81% seen once, with 9.5% to 13% in the top ten. What was sequenced was PBMCs. These TCRs come from a woman under 30 in good health and CMV-seropositive.

V and J are TRBV7-2 and TRBJ2-7; TRBD1 might be the D (8 bases). The CDR3 consists of 14 residues. V lost 5 bases to trimming and J lost 7 bases, with 18 bases between them. From germline, CDR1 is SGHTA and CDR2 FQGNSA. CDR3 loop: CASSPLAQGGEQYF. The DNA of the CDR3 is TGTGCCAGCAGCCCCCTAGCACAGGGGGGGGAGCAGTACTTC. The variable domain in full, with the rest retrieved from reference TRBV7-2 and TRBJ2-7, is GAGVSQSPSNKVTEKGKDVELRCDPISGHTALYWYRQSLGQGLEFLIYFQGNSAPDKSGLPSDRFSAERTGGSVSTLTIQRTQQEDSAVYLCASSPLAQGGEQYFGPGTRLTVT.

The rearrangement joins TRBV29-1 to TRBJ1-1; the match to TRBD1 covers 9 bases. The CDR3 length is 19 residues. Germline values: CDR1 SQVTM, CDR2 ANQGSEA. The V segment lost 6 bases and the J segment 1 base; nucleotides outside the gene matches: 21. CDR3 loop: CSVKGTGRSSGARNTEAFF. CDR3 bases: TGCAGCGTGAAAGGGACAGGGAGGAGCAGCGGGGCGCGGAACACTGAAGCTTTCTTT.

CDR3 loop: CASRREINAGELFF. CDR3 sequence (DNA): TGTGCCAGCCGCAGGGAAATAAACGCCGGGGAGCTGTTTTTT. The chain joins TRBV28 to TRBJ2-2; perhaps TRBD1 as D (5 bases). V was pared by 8 bases and J by 6 bases, with 16 bases between. Germline CDR1 and CDR2: MDHEN and SYDVKM. The CDR3 contains 14 residues.

A note on this clone: Other DNA sequences in the sample encode the same CDR3. The rearrangement links TRBV7-9 to TRBJ1-1, with TRBD1 matching over 8 bases. CDR1 SEHNR and CDR2 FQNEAQ come from the germline V gene (reference sequence). V trimming: 4 bases; J trimming: 5 bases; junction bases outside the gene matches: 3. This CDR3 is 13 amino acids long. The CDR3 spells CASSSGGRTEAFF. CDR3 nucleotides: TGTGCCAGCAGCTCAGGGGGCAGGACTGAAGCTTTCTTT.

V gene TRBV29-1 combines with J gene TRBJ2-2, with unresolved D. CDR3 length: 13 amino acids. V was clipped by 8 bases and J by 4 bases, with 14 bases between them. Germline values: CDR1 SQVTM, CDR2 ANQGSEA. The chain's CDR3 is CSLAAGFTGELFF. The CDR3 bases are TGCAGCTTGGCAGCCGGGTTCACCGGGGAGCTGTTTTTT.

The chain carries TRBV6-6 and TRBJ1-2, with 10 positions matching TRBD1. V was pared by 7 bases and J by 2 bases, with 4 bases of the junction left unmatched. This CDR3 comprises 14 residues. CDR1 and CDR2 from the germline V gene are MNHNY and SVGAGI (reference sequence). In nucleotides, the CDR3 is TGTGCCAGCATCACGACAGGGGGCAACTATGGCTACACCTTC. Translated: CASITTGGNYGYTF.

The V gene is TRBV18, the J gene TRBJ2-7; 11 bases line up with TRBD2. V lost 0 bases, J lost 3 bases, and 1 base stayed unmatched. The CDR3 covers 15 residues. The germline CDR1 and CDR2 sequences are KGHSH and LQKENI. This CDR3 reads CASSPPGLAVYEQYF. The CDR3 nucleotides read TGTGCCAGCTCACCACCGGGACTAGCGGTCTACGAGCAGTACTTC.

This chain uses TRBV18 with TRBJ1-3; D is unresolved. This CDR3 has 12 residues. Germline V gene lookup returns CDR1 KGHSH and CDR2 LQKENI. The CDR3 loop reads CASTGSGNTIYF. The CDR3 DNA follows: TGTGCGTCAACGGGATCTGGAAACACCATATATTTT. The variable domain in full, with the rest retrieved from reference TRBV18 and TRBJ1-3, is NAGVMQNPRHLVRRRGQEARLRCSPMKGHSHVYWYRQLPEEGLKFMVYLQKENIIDESGMPKERFSAEFPKEGPSILRIQQVVRGDSAAYFCASTGSGNTIYFGEGSWLTVV.

The V and J genes are TRBV6-5 and TRBJ1-5; tentative D call: TRBD1 (6 bases). The germline V gene encodes CDR1 MNHEY and CDR2 SVGAGI. Between the trimmed V and J ends, which lost 5 bases and 3 bases, there was a span of 11 bases. The CDR3 runs to 14 residues. CDR3 DNA sequence: TGTGCCAGCAGTCAACAGGGCTCCAATCAGCCCCAGCATTTT. As protein: CASSQQGSNQPQHF.

This chain connects TRBV5-1 to TRBJ1-5; TRBD1 is a possible D gene (6 bases). The CDR3 is made up of 14 amino acids. The V end was cut by 4 bases, the J end by 4 bases, with 12 bases between. From germline, CDR1 is SGHRS and CDR2 YFSETQ. The CDR3: CASSPGVVNQPQHF. CDR3 DNA: TGCGCCAGCAGCCCAGGGGTAGTGAATCAGCCCCAGCATTTT.

The V call is TRBV28, the J call TRBJ2-2; 11 nucleotides agree with TRBD2. The CDR3 has 15 amino acids. CDR1 is MDHEN and CDR2 is SYDVKM in the germline V gene. V lost 2 bases and J lost 5; bases outside the gene matches: 1. The CDR3 DNA is TGTGCCAGCAGTTTAGGGACTAGCGGTACCGGGGAGCTGTTTTTT. Translation: CASSLGTSGTGELFF.

This clone came up once. This chain connects TRBV4-1 to TRBJ2-1; TRBD2 matches at 8 bases. The CDR3 extends over 16 amino acids. Germline loops: CDR1 MGHRA, CDR2 YSYEKL. The V segment lost 3 bases and the J segment 8 bases; nucleotides outside the gene matches: 12. DNA for the CDR3: TGCGCCAGCAGCCATCGCGGAACGGGGGGGCCTCATGAGCAGTTCTTC. Translation: CASSHRGTGGPHEQFF.

The chain is built from TRBV4-1 and TRBJ2-1; D ambiguous. Germline CDR1 reads MGHRA; CDR2 reads YSYEKL. CDR3 length equals 14 residues. V shed 1 base and J shed 6 bases, with 10 bases lying between them. CDR3 amino acids: CASSQAPTVNEQFF. The CDR3 DNA reads TGCGCCAGCAGCCAAGCCCCCACAGTCAATGAGCAGTTCTTC.